This T cell receptor beta chain was identified during a study of CD8+CD57+ T cells in acquired aplastic anemia. This clonotype was recorded many times. V was clipped by 2 bases and J by 7 bases; unmatched bases: 6. CDR1 is DFQATT and CDR2 is SNEGSKA in the germline V gene (reference sequence). The CDR3 runs to 14 residues. Only patients with CD8+CD57+ cell expansion on flow cytometry were chosen for sequencing. CDR3 and TCR beta VDJ profiling relied on genomic DNA as the template. TCRdb re-analysed the reads in MiXCR, keeping a single row per CDR3 protein. Found here are 150,000 to 170,000 distinct CDR3 sequences, about 50% of them singletons; the top ten hold approximately 12%.

This sequence originates from a human donor with aplastic anemia. V and J are TRBV20-1 and TRBJ2-1; 9 bases match TRBD2. Specimen: sorted CD4+, CD8+, or CD8+CD57+ T cells (not recorded which) from PBMCs. The CDR3 DNA is TGCAGTGCTAGAAGACTAGCGGAATTAAATGAGCAGTTCTTC. The encoded protein is CSARRLAELNEQFF.